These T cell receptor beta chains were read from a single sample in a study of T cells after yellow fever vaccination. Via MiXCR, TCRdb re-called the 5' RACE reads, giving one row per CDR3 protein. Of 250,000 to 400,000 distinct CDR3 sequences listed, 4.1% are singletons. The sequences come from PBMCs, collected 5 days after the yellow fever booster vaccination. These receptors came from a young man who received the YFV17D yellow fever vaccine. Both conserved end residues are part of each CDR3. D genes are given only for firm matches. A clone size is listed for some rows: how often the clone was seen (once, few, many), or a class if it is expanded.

CDR3 protein: CASSFAGENTEAFF
CDR3 DNA: TGTGCCAGCTCATTTGCTGGAGAGAACACTGAAGCTTTCTTT
J gene: TRBJ1-1
clone size: few
V gene: TRBV18
D gene: -

CDR3 protein: CASSYFGTVEAFF
CDR3 DNA: TGTGCCAGCAGTTATTTCGGGACAGTTGAAGCTTTCTTT
J gene: TRBJ1-1
clone size: few
V gene: TRBV6-2/TRBV6-3
D gene: TRBD1

CDR3 protein: CASSRLTGGGGYGYTF
CDR3 DNA: TGTGCCAGCAGCCGACTTACAGGGGGCGGAGGCTATGGCTACACCTTC
J gene: TRBJ1-2
clone size: -
V gene: TRBV3-1
D gene: TRBD1

CDR3 protein: CASSQGVGPGLDTQYF
CDR3 DNA: TGCGCCAGCAGCCAGGGAGTCGGGCCCGGGCTAGATACGCAGTATTTT
J gene: TRBJ2-3
clone size: few
V gene: TRBV4-3
D gene: -

CDR3 protein: CASSPETGFYEQFF
CDR3 DNA: TGTGCCAGCAGCCCCGAGACAGGGTTTTATGAGCAGTTCTTC
J gene: TRBJ2-1
clone size: many
V gene: TRBV11-3
D gene: TRBD1

CDR3 protein: CASSPFGQGVWGYTF
CDR3 DNA: TGTGCCAGCAGCCCCTTTGGACAGGGGGTTTGGGGCTACACCTTC
J gene: TRBJ1-2
clone size: -
V gene: TRBV14
D gene: TRBD1

CDR3 protein: CASSSGPTQYF
CDR3 DNA: TGTGCCAGCAGCTCCGGGCCTACGCAGTATTTT
J gene: TRBJ2-3
clone size: many
V gene: TRBV11-2
D gene: -

CDR3 protein: CASSFGGMNGYTF
CDR3 DNA: TGTGCCAGCAGCTTCGGCGGGATGAATGGCTACACCTTC
J gene: TRBJ1-2
clone size: -
V gene: TRBV11-2
D gene: -

CDR3 protein: CAITEEGDSYGYTF
CDR3 DNA: TGTGCCATCACCGAGGAGGGGGACTCCTATGGCTACACCTTC
J gene: TRBJ1-2
clone size: many
V gene: TRBV10-3
D gene: -

CDR3 protein: CASSGLAGVGEQFF
CDR3 DNA: TGCGCCAGTTCTGGACTAGCGGGGGTGGGAGAGCAGTTCTTC
J gene: TRBJ2-1
clone size: -
V gene: TRBV10-2
D gene: TRBD2

CDR3 protein: CASSYSPSGGQETQYF
CDR3 DNA: TGTGCCAGCAGTTACAGTCCTAGCGGGGGTCAAGAGACCCAGTACTTC
J gene: TRBJ2-5
clone size: few
V gene: TRBV6-5
D gene: TRBD2

CDR3 protein: CASEFSPAKDTQYF
CDR3 DNA: TGTGCCAGCGAATTCTCCCCGGCTAAGGATACGCAGTATTTT
J gene: TRBJ2-3
clone size: -
V gene: TRBV7-9
D gene: -

CDR3 protein: CASSLAPLEGMNTEAFF
CDR3 DNA: TGTGCCAGCAGCTTAGCACCTTTGGAGGGGATGAACACTGAAGCTTTCTTT
J gene: TRBJ1-1
clone size: -
V gene: TRBV7-9
D gene: -

CDR3 protein: CASSESDRVDQPQHF
CDR3 DNA: TGTGCCAGCAGCGAATCCGACAGGGTGGATCAGCCCCAGCATTTT
J gene: TRBJ1-5
clone size: few
V gene: TRBV12-3/TRBV12-4
D gene: TRBD1

CDR3 protein: CASSANRGTYEQYF
CDR3 DNA: TGCGCCAGCAGCGCAAACAGGGGCACCTACGAGCAGTACTTC
J gene: TRBJ2-7
clone size: many
V gene: TRBV5-1
D gene: TRBD1

CDR3 protein: CASSRSQGNGYTF
CDR3 DNA: TGTGCCAGCAGCCGGTCGCAAGGGAATGGCTACACCTTC
J gene: TRBJ1-2
clone size: few
V gene: TRBV7-9
D gene: -

CDR3 protein: CASSGEGITEAFF
CDR3 DNA: TGTGCCAGCAGCGGAGAGGGGATCACTGAAGCTTTCTTT
J gene: TRBJ1-1
clone size: -
V gene: TRBV11-2
D gene: -

CDR3 protein: CASSIVRGGSGANVLTF
CDR3 DNA: TGTGCCAGTAGTATAGTCCGGGGCGGGTCTGGGGCCAACGTCCTGACTTTC
J gene: TRBJ2-6
clone size: few
V gene: TRBV19
D gene: -

CDR3 protein: CATSTRTGGKDTQYF
CDR3 DNA: TGTGCCACCAGCACGCGGACAGGGGGTAAAGATACGCAGTATTTT
J gene: TRBJ2-3
clone size: few
V gene: TRBV15
D gene: TRBD1

CDR3 protein: CASSSAPGGVKNIQYF
CDR3 DNA: TGTGCCAGCAGTTCGGCCCCCGGGGGGGTCAAAAACATTCAGTACTTC
J gene: TRBJ2-4
clone size: many
V gene: TRBV12-3/TRBV12-4
D gene: TRBD2

CDR3 protein: CASTDAGLAGDNEQFF
CDR3 DNA: TGTGCCAGCACCGACGCGGGGCTAGCGGGGGACAATGAGCAGTTCTTC
J gene: TRBJ2-1
clone size: many
V gene: TRBV27
D gene: TRBD2

CDR3 protein: CASSLVIDGAGELFF
CDR3 DNA: TGTGCCAGCAGCTTAGTGATTGACGGGGCCGGGGAGCTGTTTTTT
J gene: TRBJ2-2
clone size: -
V gene: TRBV7-2
D gene: -

CDR3 protein: CASSWTLGGTDTQYF
CDR3 DNA: TGCGCCAGCAGCTGGACCCTCGGCGGTACAGATACGCAGTATTTT
J gene: TRBJ2-3
clone size: few
V gene: TRBV5-1
D gene: -

CDR3 protein: CASSLGRRGGGATDTQYF
CDR3 DNA: TGTGCCAGCAGTTTGGGAAGACGGGGCGGGGGGGCCACAGATACGCAGTATTTT
J gene: TRBJ2-3
clone size: many
V gene: TRBV12-3/TRBV12-4
D gene: TRBD2

CDR3 protein: CASSASSGGIQETQYF
CDR3 DNA: TGTGCCAGTAGTGCATCTAGCGGGGGGATCCAAGAGACCCAGTACTTC
J gene: TRBJ2-5
clone size: few
V gene: TRBV19
D gene: TRBD2

CDR3 protein: CASLASDTQYF
CDR3 DNA: TGTGCCTCTCTAGCTTCAGATACGCAGTATTTT
J gene: TRBJ2-3
clone size: few
V gene: TRBV10-3
D gene: -

CDR3 protein: CASRPGPKNTEAFF
CDR3 DNA: TGTGCCAGCAGACCGGGACCCAAGAACACTGAAGCTTTCTTT
J gene: TRBJ1-1
clone size: few
V gene: TRBV12-3/TRBV12-4
D gene: -

CDR3 protein: CASSASGPAYGYTF
CDR3 DNA: TGCGCCAGCAGCGCCTCAGGGCCCGCCTATGGCTACACCTTC
J gene: TRBJ1-2
clone size: -
V gene: TRBV5-1
D gene: -

CDR3 protein: CASRAGLDTQYF
CDR3 DNA: TGTGCCAGCAGGGCGGGGTTGGATACGCAGTATTTT
J gene: TRBJ2-3
clone size: many
V gene: TRBV6-6
D gene: -

CDR3 protein: CSARRGGYTDTQYF
CDR3 DNA: TGCAGTGCTAGAAGGGGGGGCTACACAGATACGCAGTATTTT
J gene: TRBJ2-3
clone size: few
V gene: TRBV20-1
D gene: -

CDR3 protein: CASSSGRSQSLGGQYF
CDR3 DNA: TGTGCCAGCAGCTCCGGCCGATCACAGAGCCTTGGGGGCCAGTACTTC
J gene: TRBJ2-5
clone size: few
V gene: TRBV7-2
D gene: -

CDR3 protein: CASSRSQIRTENTEAFF
CDR3 DNA: TGTGCCAGCAGCCGGTCACAGATTCGGACAGAGAACACTGAAGCTTTCTTT
J gene: TRBJ1-1
clone size: -
V gene: TRBV3-1
D gene: -

CDR3 protein: CATRATGGQNNSPLHF
CDR3 DNA: TGTGCCACCCGAGCTACAGGGGGCCAGAATAATTCACCCCTCCACTTT
J gene: TRBJ1-6
clone size: few
V gene: TRBV19
D gene: TRBD1

CDR3 protein: CASSADGTDEKLFF
CDR3 DNA: TGTGCCAGTAGTGCCGACGGGACAGATGAAAAACTGTTTTTT
J gene: TRBJ1-4
clone size: few
V gene: TRBV19
D gene: TRBD1

CDR3 protein: CSVDYGSKETQYF
CDR3 DNA: TGCAGCGTTGATTACGGTAGCAAAGAGACCCAGTACTTC
J gene: TRBJ2-5
clone size: -
V gene: TRBV29-1
D gene: -

CDR3 protein: CASSSRDLYHEQYF
CDR3 DNA: TGTGCCAGCAGCTCAAGGGACCTCTACCACGAGCAGTACTTC
J gene: TRBJ2-7
clone size: -
V gene: TRBV11-3
D gene: -

CDR3 protein: CASSSLAGVSNTQYF
CDR3 DNA: TGTGCCAGCAGCTCCCTAGCGGGGGTCTCGAATACGCAGTATTTT
J gene: TRBJ2-3
clone size: -
V gene: TRBV7-2
D gene: TRBD2

CDR3 protein: CASSHDREADTQYF
CDR3 DNA: TGCGCCAGCAGCCACGACAGGGAGGCAGATACGCAGTATTTT
J gene: TRBJ2-3
clone size: -
V gene: TRBV4-1
D gene: -

CDR3 protein: CSSQGILNTEAFF
CDR3 DNA: TGCAGCTCCCAAGGTATATTGAACACTGAAGCTTTCTTT
J gene: TRBJ1-1
clone size: few
V gene: TRBV29-1
D gene: -

CDR3 protein: CASSPDQGPTGELFF
CDR3 DNA: TGTGCCAGCAGCCCAGACCAGGGGCCCACCGGGGAGCTGTTTTTT
J gene: TRBJ2-2
clone size: -
V gene: TRBV7-9
D gene: -